These T cell receptor beta chains were read from a single sample in a study of blood T cell repertoires in COVID-19. Sequencing was performed with immunoSEQ multiplex PCR; in TCRdb, only in-frame clones are kept and a portion is missing. This sample carries almost 200,000 clones, more than 80% of them seen once, and the ten largest clones take roughly 8.8%. The sample was PBMCs or T cells enriched from blood (not recorded which). These receptors were obtained from a woman between 18 and 29 years old who had recovered from COVID-19. CDR3s include the opening cysteine and the closing phenylalanine or tryptophan. A D gene is named only where the DNA matches it firmly. Clone size appears in some rows only: once, few, many, or a class for an expanded clone.

>TRBJ1-3|.|.|TRBV19
CASSIGEFSGNTIYF
TGTGCCAGTAGTATCGGAGAGTTCTCTGGAAACACCATATATTTT
>TRBJ1-2|.|TRBD1|TRBV7-3
CASSPGQGATGYTF
TGTGCCAGCAGCCCAGGACAGGGGGCAACTGGCTACACCTTC
>TRBJ2-2|.|.|TRBV5-1
CASSLVGQGGTGELFF
TGCGCCAGCAGCTTGGTTGGTCAGGGAGGCACCGGGGAGCTGTTTTTT
>TRBJ2-5|.|TRBD1|TRBV5-1
CASSKTGAPETQYF
TGCGCCAGCAGCAAGACAGGGGCCCCAGAGACCCAGTACTTC
>TRBJ1-5|.|.|TRBV24-1
CATSDPGLNQPQHF
TGTGCCACCAGTGACCCCGGACTCAATCAGCCCCAGCATTTT
>TRBJ1-3|.|.|TRBV9
CASSGNLRETGNTIYF
TGTGCCAGCAGCGGGAATCTACGGGAGACGGGAAACACCATATATTTT
>TRBJ1-1|.|.|TRBV27
CASSPQDRALNTEAFF
TGTGCCAGCAGTCCACAGGACCGCGCTTTGAACACTGAAGCTTTCTTT
>TRBJ1-4|once|.|TRBV6-1
CASSDILWEKLFF
TGTGCCAGCAGTGATATACTTTGGGAAAAACTGTTTTTT
>TRBJ1-6|.|.|TRBV29-1
CSVYLGGPGSPLHF
TGCAGCGTTTACCTGGGGGGGCCGGGTTCGCCCCTCCACTTT
>TRBJ2-1|.|TRBD2|TRBV27
CASSDGTSGYNEQFF
TGTGCCAGCAGCGACGGGACTAGCGGGTACAATGAGCAGTTCTTC
>TRBJ2-3|.|TRBD1|TRBV24-1
CATSDGAGGSDTQYF
TGTGCCACCAGTGATGGGGCAGGGGGCTCAGATACGCAGTATTTT
>TRBJ1-2|.|.|TRBV28
CASRRGPGSGYTF
TGTGCCAGCAGGCGGGGGCCTGGTAGCGGCTACACCTTC
>TRBJ2-1|.|.|TRBV10-3
CAISAGVEYNEQFF
TGTGCCATCAGTGCGGGGGTAGAATACAATGAGCAGTTCTTC
>TRBJ2-2|.|TRBD2|TRBV19
CASSDLASGNTGELFF
TGTGCCAGTAGTGACTTGGCTAGCGGGAACACCGGGGAGCTGTTTTTT
>TRBJ1-2|.|TRBD1|TRBV7-9
CASRTTGSAYGYTF
TGTGCCAGCAGAACGACAGGGTCCGCCTATGGCTACACCTTC
>TRBJ2-1|.|.|TRBV2
CASSGGTSSNEQFF
TGTGCCAGCAGTGGGGGTACTAGCTCCAATGAGCAGTTCTTC
>TRBJ2-7|.|.|TRBV5-1
CASSPSPLSYEQYF
TGCGCCAGCAGCCCTAGCCCTCTCTCCTACGAGCAGTACTTC
>TRBJ1-4|.|TRBD1|TRBV27
CASSLTGNDEKLFF
TGTGCCAGCAGTCTGACAGGGAATGACGAAAAACTGTTTTTT
>TRBJ2-3|.|TRBD2|TRBV6-4
CASSVTSGGSTDTQYF
TGTGCCAGCAGTGTTACAAGCGGGGGGTCCACAGATACGCAGTATTTT
>TRBJ2-1|once|TRBD1|TRBV19
CASSIRGQGAIRSYNEQFF
TGTGCCAGTAGTATAAGGGGGCAGGGGGCCATCCGCTCCTACAATGAGCAGTTCTTC
>TRBJ1-5|.|.|TRBV11-2
CASSLSHQPQHF
TGTGCCAGCAGCCTTTCCCATCAGCCCCAGCATTTT
>TRBJ1-2|.|.|TRBV7-9
CASSLARGGQNYGYTF
TGTGCCAGCAGCTTAGCGCGCGGGGGGCAGAACTATGGCTACACCTTC
>TRBJ1-1|.|.|TRBV9
CASSPGRAGTEAFF
TGTGCCAGCAGCCCCGGACGGGCGGGCACTGAAGCTTTCTTT
>TRBJ1-4|.|.|TRBV7-9
CASSRSRTATNEKLFF
TGTGCCAGCAGCCGATCCCGGACAGCAACTAATGAAAAACTGTTTTTT
>TRBJ2-3|.|.|TRBV25-1
CASSGVGSRDTQYF
TGTGCCAGCAGTGGGGTGGGCTCCAGGGATACGCAGTATTTT
>TRBJ2-1|.|TRBD2|TRBV4-1
CASSQENGGESPRNEQFF
TGCGCCAGCAGCCAAGAGAACGGGGGGGAATCCCCCCGCAATGAGCAGTTCTTC